This is a list of T cell receptor beta chains from one sample in a study of shared clonotypes between healthy human individuals. The assay was immunoSEQ multiplex PCR, and TCRdb's table has in-frame clones only and misses some. Of about 1,800,000 clones in the sample, around 96% were seen once. The source material was naive CD8+ T cells sorted from blood. Receptor source: a man between 18 and 35 years old in good health. CDR3s include the opening cysteine and the closing phenylalanine or tryptophan.

v_call	cdr3_aa
TRBV11-2	CASSLGAGWEQYF
TRBV6-6	CATQVESGNTIYF
TRBV28	CASSLFRLGQDEQYF
TRBV27	CASGRGPGSGSYEQYF
TRBV4-2	CASSPLAGGPDEQYF
TRBV5-6	CASSYDRNSYEQYF
TRBV27	CASSPRPAAMGYTF
TRBV11-2	CASSLSAGGETQYF
TRBV25-1	CASSARTGGGTEAFF
TRBV19	CASSSQGGWVYNEQFF
TRBV11-2	CASSLMPYEQYF
TRBV27	CASSTGQGWAGELFF
TRBV30	CAWTGQGAGGYTF
TRBV7-9	CASSLGLGGQETQYF
TRBV2	CASSEGGYNTDTQYF
TRBV7-2	CASSLTLYYEQYF
TRBV6-1	CASSAYRSSYEQYF
TRBV5-6	CASSFGQSYEQYF
TRBV6-5	CASSSLSDEQFF
TRBV30	CACKARDREPQVPYNEQFF
TRBV5-6	CASSPGEGDTQYF
TRBV4-1	CASSQEHRGSYEQYF
TRBV2	CASSDSGTLTDTQYF
TRBV25-1	CASSSEGVGETQYF
TRBV7-9	CASSSQGSTEAFF
TRBV29-1	CSVEDSYNYGYTF
TRBV27	CASSYSLGSSYEQYF
TRBV27	CASSLSVRGTTYEQYF
TRBV10-3	CAISLTDRTGQETQYF
TRBV6-5	CASSFGPNTEAFF
TRBV12-5	CAILPGTSISYEQYF
TRBV4-3	CASSQGTGTGNTIYF
TRBV11-2	CASSPPGLAETQYF
TRBV6-5	CASSYHLSKGNEQFF
TRBV27	CASSLVSVAGVYEQYF
TRBV27	CASSLLSSYEQYF
TRBV5-4	CASSSVGGLHEQYF
TRBV4-1	CASSQVLGYGYTF
TRBV5-6	CASSLEGGLAGRNEQFF
TRBV29-1	CSVEGGARSYGYTF
TRBV2	CASSHSPGHSTDTQYF
TRBV7-3	CASSLTGFQETQYF
TRBV5-1	CASSLMVNTEAFF
TRBV28	CASNQAPLTYNSPLHF
TRBV5-4	CASSLDRGSYGYTF
TRBV13	CASSPTGRAGADTQYF
TRBV28	CASSPGQDYEQYF
TRBV7-9	CASKPGVLSTDTQYF
TRBV5-1	CASSMEGDIDPPLNYGYTF
TRBV30	CAWSGARGWETQYF
TRBV5-4	CASSLGASGGLWGYTF